This TCR beta chain originates from a study of T cells in Graves' hyperthyroidism and ophthalmopathy. TCR beta CDR3 sequences were amplified from RNA transcripts. In the first-round RT-PCR of the TCR CDR3, the HTBI primer set was used. TCRdb analysed the multiplex PCR reads with MiXCR anew, one entry per CDR3 protein. The table includes approximately 380,000 distinct CDR3 sequences, over 13% detected once. Germline-derived CDR1 and CDR2 are SGHTA and FQGNSA. V was cut by 1 base and J by 1 base, with 6 bases left in between. This CDR3 comprises 14 residues. The study excluded patients with uncontrolled infection, other autoimmune disease, pregnancy or lactation. At least ten counts were recorded for this clonotype. Its antigen remains unidentified. General study points: Blood also carried most thyroid clonotypes expanded above 0.001.

This chain uses TRBV7-2 with TRBJ2-3; D remains ambiguous. The sequence came from a man in his fifties with Graves' ophthalmopathy. The sample comprised blood. The DNA of the CDR3 is TGTGCCAGCAGCTTAGAGGGCCGCACAGATACGCAGTATTTT. Its translation is CASSLEGRTDTQYF.